Each of the 15 T cell receptor beta chains below was sequenced from the same sample in a study of identical twins. TCRdb processed the 5' RACE reads anew with MiXCR; each CDR3 protein has one entry. This sample yields 1.5 million to 2 million distinct CDR3 sequences, of which under 35% are seen a single time; around 0.3% belongs to the top ten. The sequencing sample was made of cord blood. The receptor set was obtained from a newborn girl in good health.

This clonotype showed up just a few times. The rearrangement links TRBV28 to TRBJ2-1; tentatively, D is TRBD1 (6 bases). The V gene's germline CDR1 is MDHEN and CDR2 SYDVKM. Trimming took off 8 bases at V and 4 bases at J, with 18 bases between the two ends. CDR3 length: 15 residues. CDR3: CASYSGAFNYNEQFF. Here the CDR3 DNA reads TGTGCCAGCTACTCAGGGGCCTTTAATTACAATGAGCAGTTCTTC.

This clonotype was seen a few times. The V gene is TRBV5-1, the J gene TRBJ1-1; 8 nucleotides align to TRBD1. After removal of 0 bases from V and 6 bases from J, the junction contained 10 bases not matched to a gene. This CDR3 is 16 amino acids long. The germline V gene has CDR1 SGHRS and CDR2 YFSETQ. CDR3: CASSLAGGGTGPEAFF. As DNA, the CDR3 is TGCGCCAGCAGCTTGGCCGGAGGAGGGACAGGCCCTGAAGCTTTCTTT.

This clonotype was picked up a small number of times. J is TRBJ2-5 and V is TRBV5-5; D is tentatively TRBD1 or TRBD2 (5 bases each). Germline V gene lookup returns CDR1 SGHKS and CDR2 YYEKEE (reference sequence). Trimming stripped 1 base from V and 5 bases from J, with 15 bases between. The CDR3 length is 15 residues. CDR3 residues: CASSLWSPWGETQYF. The CDR3 DNA reads as TGTGCCAGCAGCTTGTGGTCCCCCTGGGGGGAGACCCAGTACTTC.

V and J are TRBV6-1 and TRBJ2-3; the D gene is possibly TRBD2 (5 bases). The CDR3 is 14 amino acids. The germline CDR1 and CDR2 sequences are MNHNS and SASEGT. V dropped 5 bases and J dropped 5 bases, with 14 bases sitting between them. The CDR3 region has the DNA TGTGCCAGCAGTCGATTAGCGAGGGAAGATACGCAGTATTTT. Protein: CASSRLAREDTQYF.

In regard to this clonotype: Its ends do not fully match the called genes, so a read error is possible. This chain joins TRBV5-1 and TRBJ2-5, with D perhaps TRBD2 (5 bases). The J call is uncertain, as TRBJ2-7 better fits the DNA end. Germline CDR1 and CDR2: SGHRS and YFSETQ. This CDR3 comprises 13 residues. The CDR3 region has the DNA TGTGCCAGCAGTTTAGACCCCGGGAACGAGCAGTACTTC. The encoded protein is CASSLDPGNEQYF.

This sequence joins TRBV9 and TRBJ2-1, with 10 bases identical to TRBD1. The CDR3 is made up of 14 amino acids. CDR1 and CDR2 from the germline V gene are SGDLS and YYNGEE. The ends lost 4 bases at V and 7 bases at J; junction bases unmatched: 5. The CDR3 region is CASSRTGGINEQFF. DNA of the CDR3: TGTGCCAGCAGCCGGACAGGGGGGATTAATGAGCAGTTCTTC.

This chain joins TRBV10-3 and TRBJ2-7, with D tentatively TRBD1 (6 bases). V was trimmed by 11 bases and J by 7 bases, leaving 21 bases between them. Per germline, CDR1 ENHRY and CDR2 SYGVKD. The CDR3 loop spans 13 amino acids. In DNA, the CDR3 is TGTGCCGGAGCAGGGACACCCTACAATGAGCAGTACTTC. Its translation is CAGAGTPYNEQYF.

V and J are TRBV14 and TRBJ1-1; 7 nucleotides align to TRBD1. The CDR3 is 16 residues long. The germline CDR1 and CDR2 sequences are SGHDN and FVKESK. V was pared by 0 bases and J by 0 bases, with 4 bases of the junction left unmatched. CDR3 sequence: CASSQDVGQVNTEAFF. The CDR3 DNA sequence: TGTGCCAGCAGCCAAGACGTCGGACAGGTGAACACTGAAGCTTTCTTT.

The V call is TRBV20-1, the J call TRBJ2-1; TRBD2 might be the D (6 bases). Germline V gene sequence: CDR1 DFQATT, CDR2 SNEGSKA (reference sequence). V gave up 3 bases and J gave up 2 bases, with 17 bases separating them. CDR3 size: 16 residues. The CDR3 loop reads CSASRSRLVAYNEQFF. In DNA form, the CDR3 reads TGCAGTGCTAGCAGGTCGCGACTAGTAGCCTACAATGAGCAGTTCTTC.

On this clonotype: Given the absence of the conserved phenylalanine or tryptophan at the CDR3 end, a read error is likely. The chain couples TRBV28 to TRBJ2-5; 9 bases align to TRBD2. Looked up from germline, CDR1 is MDHEN and CDR2 is SYDVKM. The CDR3 has 21 residues. V shed 5 bases and J 7 bases; nucleotides not matched to a gene: 29. CDR3 protein: CASSTRTSAPYPPTITRTQYL. CDR3 DNA sequence: TGTGCCAGCAGTACCCGGACTAGCGCTCCGTATCCTCCAACTATCACCAGGACCCAGTACCTC.

This clonotype was picked up many times. The V and J genes are TRBV28 and TRBJ2-5, with TRBD2 matching over 9 bases. V was pared by 2 bases and J by 1 base, with 5 bases of the junction left unmatched. There are 16 residues in the CDR3. Germline values: CDR1 MDHEN, CDR2 SYDVKM. Here the CDR3 reads CASSLQLAGPQETQYF. Written as DNA, the CDR3 is TGTGCCAGCAGTTTACAACTAGCGGGTCCCCAAGAGACCCAGTACTTC. The full variable domain, rest sourced from reference TRBV28 and TRBJ2-5, is DVKVTQSSRYLVKRTGEKVFLECVQDMDHENMFWYRQDPGLGLRLIYFSYDVKMKEKGDIPEGYSVSREKKERFSLILESASTNQTSMYLCASSLQLAGPQETQYFGPGTRLLVL.

CDR3 sequence reads: CSARSLFYEQYF. CDR3 sequence (DNA): TGCAGTGCTAGGAGTCTTTTCTACGAGCAGTACTTC. V and J are TRBV20-1 and TRBJ2-7, with unresolved D. The CDR3 loop spans 12 amino acids. V lost 3 bases to trimming and J lost 3 bases, with 9 bases between them. Germline V lookup: CDR1 DFQATT, CDR2 SNEGSKA (reference sequence).

This clonotype was recorded many times. The rearrangement joins TRBV4-1 to TRBJ2-1, with 9 bases aligning to TRBD2. The CDR3 totals 17 residues. The V segment lost 5 bases and the J segment 2 bases; nucleotides outside the gene matches: 10. Germline lookup yields CDR1 MGHRA and CDR2 YSYEKL. CDR3 DNA: TGCGCCAGCAGCGAGATAAGCGGGAGGAAAACCTACAATGAGCAGTTCTTC. Translating gives CASSEISGRKTYNEQFF.

The CDR3 region is CSARFGGRTDTQYF. The CDR3 coding sequence is TGCAGTGCTAGATTTGGCGGCCGCACAGATACGCAGTATTTT. V gene TRBV20-1 combines with J gene TRBJ2-3; no clear D gene. With 2 bases removed from V and 1 base from J, the gap between germline ends came to 10 bases. The CDR3 runs 14 residues. CDR1 DFQATT and CDR2 SNEGSKA come from the germline V gene (reference sequence).

This clonotype was detected only once. The V gene is TRBV7-8, the J gene TRBJ1-1; no definite D call. From germline, CDR1 is SGHVS and CDR2 FQNEAQ. The CDR3 is 12 amino acids. Trimming removed 6 bases from V and 1 base from J, with 6 bases in between. The CDR3 region is CASRSRNTEAFF. The CDR3 nucleotides read TGTGCCAGCAGGTCGCGGAACACTGAAGCTTTCTTT.